These T cell receptor beta chains were read from a single sample in a study of post-analysis software for immune sequencing data. TCRdb re-analysed the PCR reads in MiXCR, keeping a single row per CDR3 protein. This sample has hundreds of thousands of distinct CDR3 sequences; roughly 29% occur once, and the top ten carry 0.55% to 0.65%. The sequenced sample consisted of blood. Every receptor here comes from a girl between 10 and 17 years old with multiple sclerosis. Both conserved end residues are part of each CDR3. D genes are given only for firm matches. Clone size is stated in some rows and not others, as once, few, many or a class when expanded.

clone size	D gene	V gene	J gene	CDR3 protein	CDR3 DNA
many	TRBD2	TRBV7-2	TRBJ2-1	CASSSLAGIYNEQFF	TGTGCCAGCAGCTCGCTAGCGGGTATATACAATGAGCAGTTCTTC
few	TRBD1	TRBV12-3/TRBV12-4	TRBJ2-1	CASSSGQGYEQFF	TGTGCCAGCAGCTCCGGACAGGGATACGAGCAGTTCTTC
few	NA	TRBV20-1	TRBJ1-2	CSATRPYTF	TGCAGTGCTACCAGGCCCTACACCTTC
NA	TRBD1	TRBV29-1	TRBJ2-5	CSVLPDRGSGETQYF	TGCAGCGTTCTCCCGGACAGGGGCTCGGGAGAGACCCAGTACTTC
NA	NA	TRBV28	TRBJ2-3	CASSSREFTQYF	TGTGCCAGCAGTTCCAGGGAGTTTACGCAGTATTTT
NA	TRBD2	TRBV5-6	TRBJ2-1	CASGGLAGNNEQFF	TGTGCCAGCGGGGGACTAGCGGGGAACAATGAGCAGTTCTTC
NA	TRBD2	TRBV6-6	TRBJ2-7	CASSSRGVPDEQYF	TGTGCCAGCAGTTCCCGGGGGGTCCCGGACGAGCAGTACTTC
few	TRBD1	TRBV20-1	TRBJ1-1	CSARDGTGRAFF	TGCAGTGCTAGAGATGGGACAGGCCGGGCTTTCTTT
few	NA	TRBV6-6	TRBJ1-1	CASSYEGWGNTEAFF	TGTGCCAGCAGTTACGAGGGTTGGGGGAACACTGAAGCTTTCTTT
few	NA	TRBV4-3	TRBJ1-4	CASSQDDQGPITNEKLFF	TGCGCCAGCAGCCAAGACGACCAGGGACCCATCACTAATGAAAAACTGTTTTTT
many	TRBD2	TRBV3-1	TRBJ2-4	CASSQIRASGRKAKNIQYF	TGTGCCAGCAGCCAAATCAGGGCTAGCGGGAGGAAAGCCAAAAACATTCAGTACTTC
NA	NA	TRBV28	TRBJ1-2	CASSSRRSYGYTF	TGTGCCAGCAGTTCGCGCAGATCCTATGGCTACACCTTC
NA	TRBD1	TRBV5-6	TRBJ2-7	CASSLVAGGFEQYF	TGTGCCAGCAGCTTGGTTGCAGGGGGTTTCGAGCAGTACTTC
NA	TRBD2	TRBV7-2	TRBJ2-1	CASSSSLAGVGNEQFF	TGTGCCAGCAGCTCGTCGCTAGCGGGAGTGGGGAATGAGCAGTTCTTC
NA	NA	TRBV4-1	TRBJ2-1	CASSQVWGDNEQFF	TGCGCCAGCAGCCAAGTGTGGGGTGACAATGAGCAGTTCTTC
few	NA	TRBV6-6	TRBJ2-5	CASTTQGDSKGGTQYF	TGTGCCAGCACGACGCAGGGGGACTCCAAGGGAGGGACCCAGTACTTC
NA	TRBD2	TRBV6-2/TRBV6-3	TRBJ2-3	CASSSGLAGDIDTQYF	TGTGCCAGCAGTTCGGGACTAGCGGGGGACATAGATACGCAGTATTTT
once	TRBD2	TRBV29-1	TRBJ2-1	CSVTGTSGGHNEQFF	TGCAGCGTGACTGGGACTAGCGGGGGACACAATGAGCAGTTCTTC
NA	NA	TRBV5-1	TRBJ2-5	CASSLGRASETQYF	TGCGCCAGCAGCTTGGGGAGGGCCTCAGAGACCCAGTACTTC
many	TRBD2	TRBV2	TRBJ2-7	CASSRDSGRYEQYF	TGTGCCAGCAGTCGTGATAGCGGGAGATACGAGCAGTACTTC
NA	NA	TRBV29-1	TRBJ2-7	CSVAKLGGIDEQYF	TGCAGCGTTGCCAAGCTTGGCGGTATCGACGAGCAGTACTTC
NA	TRBD1	TRBV9	TRBJ2-7	CASSGDSAYEQYF	TGTGCCAGCAGCGGGGACAGCGCGTACGAGCAGTACTTC
NA	TRBD1	TRBV5-1	TRBJ2-3	CASSSGTAGGADTQYF	TGCGCCAGCAGCTCCGGGACAGCCGGAGGTGCAGATACGCAGTATTTT
few	NA	TRBV6-5	TRBJ1-1	CASSETSNTEAFF	TGTGCCAGCAGTGAAACATCGAACACTGAAGCTTTCTTT
few	TRBD2	TRBV5-1	TRBJ2-1	CASSDIRSSGGHYNEQFF	TGCGCCAGCAGCGACATACGGTCTAGCGGGGGACACTACAATGAGCAGTTCTTC
NA	TRBD1	TRBV28	TRBJ2-1	CASIPSGTGYEQFF	TGTGCCAGCATCCCCTCCGGGACAGGGTATGAGCAGTTCTTC
few	NA	TRBV27	TRBJ2-5	CASSFGNSQETQYF	TGTGCCAGCAGTTTCGGGAACAGCCAAGAGACCCAGTACTTC
few	NA	TRBV20-1	TRBJ2-1	CSARDSGQFASGSYNEQFF	TGCAGTGCTAGAGATTCGGGACAATTCGCTAGCGGTTCCTACAATGAGCAGTTCTTC
NA	NA	TRBV12-3/TRBV12-4	TRBJ2-5	CASSPQKTQYF	TGTGCCAGCAGTCCCCAGAAGACCCAGTACTTC
NA	NA	TRBV4-1	TRBJ1-1	CASSQGVRQANTEAFF	TGCGCCAGCAGCCAAGGAGTCCGGCAGGCCAACACTGAAGCTTTCTTT
few	NA	TRBV5-6	TRBJ2-4	CASNSLAKNIQYF	TGTGCCAGCAATTCCCTAGCCAAAAACATTCAGTACTTC
few	NA	TRBV10-3	TRBJ1-4	CAISTPGINEKLFF	TGTGCCATCAGTACTCCGGGGATTAATGAAAAACTGTTTTTT
NA	NA	TRBV4-1	TRBJ2-2	CASSHPEVHRNTGELFF	TGCGCCAGCAGCCATCCAGAAGTTCACAGGAACACCGGGGAGCTGTTTTTT
NA	NA	TRBV20-1	TRBJ1-5	CSAGRDTEGDRPQHF	TGCAGTGCTGGTCGGGACACCGAAGGAGATCGGCCCCAGCATTTT
NA	TRBD1	TRBV4-3	TRBJ1-2	CASRGVTGEDYGYTF	TGCGCCAGCAGGGGGGTGACAGGGGAGGACTATGGCTACACCTTC
few	NA	TRBV29-1	TRBJ1-5	CSVLVRGRDQPQHF	TGCAGCGTTCTAGTCCGGGGTAGGGATCAGCCCCAGCATTTT
NA	TRBD1	TRBV5-6	TRBJ1-6	CASRAVGQGDNSPLHF	TGTGCCAGCAGGGCGGTGGGACAGGGGGATAATTCACCCCTCCACTTT
NA	NA	TRBV5-6	TRBJ1-5	CASSLSADNQPQHF	TGTGCCAGCAGCTTGTCTGCAGATAATCAGCCCCAGCATTTT
NA	NA	TRBV6-5	TRBJ1-6	CASSYGGRAYSYNSPLHF	TGTGCCAGCAGTTACGGTGGCAGGGCCTACTCCTATAATTCACCCCTCCACTTT
NA	NA	TRBV27	TRBJ1-4	CASSGLATNEKLFF	TGTGCCAGCAGCGGACTAGCAACTAATGAAAAACTGTTTTTT
NA	NA	TRBV10-2	TRBJ2-1	CASSDWAGISYNEQFF	TGCGCCAGCAGTGACTGGGCAGGGATCTCCTACAATGAGCAGTTCTTC